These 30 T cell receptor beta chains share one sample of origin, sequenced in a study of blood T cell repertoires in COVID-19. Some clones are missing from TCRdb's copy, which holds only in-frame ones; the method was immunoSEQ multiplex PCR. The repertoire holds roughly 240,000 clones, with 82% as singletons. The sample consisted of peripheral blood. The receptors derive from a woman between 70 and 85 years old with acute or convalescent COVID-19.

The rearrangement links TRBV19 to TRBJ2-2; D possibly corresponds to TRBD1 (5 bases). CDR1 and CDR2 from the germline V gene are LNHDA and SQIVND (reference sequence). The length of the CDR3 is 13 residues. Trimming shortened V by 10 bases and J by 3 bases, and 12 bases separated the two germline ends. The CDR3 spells CANAGLDTGELFF. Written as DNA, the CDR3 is TGTGCCAATGCAGGGTTGGACACCGGGGAGCTGTTTTTT.

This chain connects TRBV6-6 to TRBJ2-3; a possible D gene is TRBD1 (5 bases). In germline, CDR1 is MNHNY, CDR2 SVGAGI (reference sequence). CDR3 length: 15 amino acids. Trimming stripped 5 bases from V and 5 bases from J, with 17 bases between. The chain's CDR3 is CASSPRQGHQDTQYF. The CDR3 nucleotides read TGTGCCAGCAGTCCTCGTCAGGGTCATCAAGATACGCAGTATTTT.

The CDR3 DNA sequence: TGTGCCAGCACAGGGCTAGCGGGAAACATTCAGTACTTC. The encoded protein is CASTGLAGNIQYF. The V and J genes are TRBV25-1 and TRBJ2-4, with TRBD2 identical over 8 bases. This CDR3 comprises 13 residues. V lost 7 bases to trimming and J lost 6 bases; unmatched junction nucleotides: 5. Germline values: CDR1 MGHDK, CDR2 SYGVNS. Using reference TRBV25-1 and TRBJ2-4 for the parts outside the CDR3, the full variable domain is EADIYQTPRYLVIGTGKKITLECSQTMGHDKMYWYQQDPGMELHLIHYSYGVNSTEKGDLSSESTVSRIRTEHFPLTLESARPSHTSQYLCASTGLAGNIQYFGAGTRLSVL.

The CDR3, as DNA: TGTGCCAGCAGCCAAGTTCCCGCGGTAGATACGCAGTATTTT. Its protein product is CASSQVPAVDTQYF. This chain links TRBV4-2 with TRBJ2-3, with D uncertain. Per germline, CDR1 LGHNA and CDR2 YNFKEQ. Trimming removed 1 base at V and 5 bases at J, with 10 bases between. The CDR3 is 14 amino acids.

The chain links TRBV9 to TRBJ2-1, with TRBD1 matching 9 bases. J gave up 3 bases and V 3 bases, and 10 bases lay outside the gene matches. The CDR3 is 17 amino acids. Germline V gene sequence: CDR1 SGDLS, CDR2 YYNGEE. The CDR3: CASSALGDRAFYNEQFF. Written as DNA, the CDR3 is TGTGCCAGCAGCGCCCTGGGGGACAGGGCTTTCTACAATGAGCAGTTCTTC.

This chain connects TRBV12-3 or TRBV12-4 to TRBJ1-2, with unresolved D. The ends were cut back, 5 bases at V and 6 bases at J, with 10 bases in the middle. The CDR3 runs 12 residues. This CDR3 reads CASSARSHGYTF. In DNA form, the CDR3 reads TGTGCCAGCAGTGCCCGGTCACATGGCTACACCTTC.

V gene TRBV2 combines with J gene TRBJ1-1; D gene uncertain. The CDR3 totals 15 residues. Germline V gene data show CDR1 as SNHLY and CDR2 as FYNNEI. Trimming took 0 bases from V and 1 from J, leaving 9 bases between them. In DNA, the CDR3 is TGTGCCAGCAGTGAAGCGCTTCCCGGGAACACTGAAGCTTTCTTT. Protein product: CASSEALPGNTEAFF.

The CDR3 DNA reads as TGTGCCAGCAGCTTCGGGACAGGGGGCGTCGGCTATGGCTACACCTTC. This codes for CASSFGTGGVGYGYTF. The chain couples TRBV7-8 to TRBJ1-2; 12 bases align to TRBD1. CDR3 size: 16 residues. Germline lookup yields CDR1 SGHVS and CDR2 FQNEAQ. Germline trimming cut 3 bases from V and 4 bases from J; bases unmatched to any gene: 6.

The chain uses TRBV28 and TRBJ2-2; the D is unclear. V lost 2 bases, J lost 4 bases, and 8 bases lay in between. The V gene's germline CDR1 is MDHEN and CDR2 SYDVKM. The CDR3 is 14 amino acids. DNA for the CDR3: TGTGCCAGCAGTTTACTAGGCCGCACCGGGGAGCTGTTTTTT. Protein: CASSLLGRTGELFF.

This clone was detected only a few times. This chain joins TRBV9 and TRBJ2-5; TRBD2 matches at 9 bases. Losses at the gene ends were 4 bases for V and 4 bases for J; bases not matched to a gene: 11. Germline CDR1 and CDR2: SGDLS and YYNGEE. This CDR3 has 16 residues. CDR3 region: CASSPLTAGGRETQYF. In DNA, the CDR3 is TGTGCCAGCAGCCCCCTGACAGCGGGGGGCCGAGAGACCCAGTACTTC.

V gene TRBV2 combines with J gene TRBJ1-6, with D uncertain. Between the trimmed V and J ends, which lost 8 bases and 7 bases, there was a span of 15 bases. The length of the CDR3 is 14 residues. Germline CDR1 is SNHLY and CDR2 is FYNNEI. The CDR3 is CASGAETGNSPLHF. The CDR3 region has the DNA TGTGCCAGCGGAGCTGAAACGGGGAATTCACCCCTCCACTTT.

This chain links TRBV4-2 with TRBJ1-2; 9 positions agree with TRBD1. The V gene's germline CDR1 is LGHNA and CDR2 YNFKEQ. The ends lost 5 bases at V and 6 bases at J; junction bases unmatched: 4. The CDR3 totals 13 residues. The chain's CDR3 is CASSAGQGDGYTF. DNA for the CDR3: TGTGCCAGCAGCGCGGGACAGGGTGATGGCTACACCTTC.

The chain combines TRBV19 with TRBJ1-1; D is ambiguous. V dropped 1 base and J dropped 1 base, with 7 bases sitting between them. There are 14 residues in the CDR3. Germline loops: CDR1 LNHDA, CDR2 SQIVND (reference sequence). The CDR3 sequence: CASSIAATNTEAFF. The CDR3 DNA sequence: TGTGCCAGTAGTATAGCAGCGACGAACACTGAAGCTTTCTTT.

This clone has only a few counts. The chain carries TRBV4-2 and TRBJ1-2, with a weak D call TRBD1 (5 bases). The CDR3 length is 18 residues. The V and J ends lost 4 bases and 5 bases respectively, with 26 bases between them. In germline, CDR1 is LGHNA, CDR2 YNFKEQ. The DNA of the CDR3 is TGTGCCAGCAGCCCCAAGACTATCGGGACTGCATTCCTTTATGGCTACACCTTC. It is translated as CASSPKTIGTAFLYGYTF.

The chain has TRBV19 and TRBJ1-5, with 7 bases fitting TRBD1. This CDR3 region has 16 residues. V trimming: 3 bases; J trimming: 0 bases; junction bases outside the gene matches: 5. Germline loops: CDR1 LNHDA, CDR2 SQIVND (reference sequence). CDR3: CASSMGQLLSNQPQHF. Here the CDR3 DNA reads TGTGCCAGTAGTATGGGACAGCTCCTTAGCAATCAGCCCCAGCATTTT.

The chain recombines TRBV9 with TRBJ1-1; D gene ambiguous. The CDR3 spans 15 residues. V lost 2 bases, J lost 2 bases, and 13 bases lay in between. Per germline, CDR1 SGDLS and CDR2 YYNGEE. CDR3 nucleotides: TGTGCCAGCAGCGTTCCTGGAGGAGGCAACACTGAAGCTTTCTTT. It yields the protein CASSVPGGGNTEAFF.

The CDR3 DNA follows: TGTGCCAGCAGTGAAAAGGACAGGGCGTCTGGAAACACCATATATTTT. Its protein product is CASSEKDRASGNTIYF. This rearrangement joins TRBV6-1 to TRBJ1-3, with 8 bases fitting TRBD1. This CDR3 region has 16 residues. Germline values: CDR1 MNHNS, CDR2 SASEGT. V trimming: 2 bases; J trimming: 1 base; junction bases outside the gene matches: 4.

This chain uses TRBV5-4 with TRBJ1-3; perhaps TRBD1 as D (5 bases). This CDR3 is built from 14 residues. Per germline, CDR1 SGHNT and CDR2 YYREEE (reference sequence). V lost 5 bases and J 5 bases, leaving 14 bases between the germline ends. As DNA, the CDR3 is TGTGCCAGCAGTTTGAGGGGATTTAGAAACACCATATATTTT. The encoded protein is CASSLRGFRNTIYF.

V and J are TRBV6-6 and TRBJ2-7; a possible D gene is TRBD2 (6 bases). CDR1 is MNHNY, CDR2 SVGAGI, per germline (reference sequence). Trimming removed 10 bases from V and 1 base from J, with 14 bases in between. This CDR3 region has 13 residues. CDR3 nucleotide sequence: TGTGCCATAAAGGAGGGGATGTCCTACGAGCAGTACTTC. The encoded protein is CAIKEGMSYEQYF.

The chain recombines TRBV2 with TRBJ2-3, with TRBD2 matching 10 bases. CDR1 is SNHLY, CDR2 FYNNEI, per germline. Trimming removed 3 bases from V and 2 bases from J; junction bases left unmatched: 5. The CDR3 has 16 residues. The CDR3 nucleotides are TGTGCCAGCAGTGAGAGGACTAGCGGCATCACAGATACGCAGTATTTT. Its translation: CASSERTSGITDTQYF.

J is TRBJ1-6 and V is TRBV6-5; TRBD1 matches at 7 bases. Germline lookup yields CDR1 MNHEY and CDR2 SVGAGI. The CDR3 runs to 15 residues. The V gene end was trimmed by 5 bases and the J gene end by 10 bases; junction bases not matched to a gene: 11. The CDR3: CASSSLQGTWSPLHF. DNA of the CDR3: TGTGCCAGCAGTAGCTTACAGGGGACGTGGTCACCCCTCCACTTT.

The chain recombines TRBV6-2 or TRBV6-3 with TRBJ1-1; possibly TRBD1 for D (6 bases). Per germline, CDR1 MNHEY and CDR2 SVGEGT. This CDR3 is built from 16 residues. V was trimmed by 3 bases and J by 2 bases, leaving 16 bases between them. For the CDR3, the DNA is TGTGCCAGCAGTTATTCTGGTAGGACAGCAAACACTGAAGCTTTCTTT. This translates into CASSYSGRTANTEAFF.

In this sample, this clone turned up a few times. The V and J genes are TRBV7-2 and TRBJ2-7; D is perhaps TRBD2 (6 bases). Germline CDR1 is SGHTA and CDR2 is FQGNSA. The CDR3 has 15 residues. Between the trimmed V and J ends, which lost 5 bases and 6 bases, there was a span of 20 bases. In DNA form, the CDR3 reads TGTGCCAGCAGCCTCTACGGAGGGGCTGCCCTCGAGCAGTACTTC. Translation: CASSLYGGAALEQYF.

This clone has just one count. The CDR3 bases are TGTGCCACCGGGAAGGGGGCGAACACCGGGGAGCTGTTTTTT. This sequence encodes CATGKGANTGELFF. This chain links TRBV27 with TRBJ2-2, with D possibly matching TRBD1 (6 bases). CDR1 is MNHEY, CDR2 SMNVEV, per germline (reference sequence). The CDR3 loop spans 14 amino acids. Trimming shortened V by 10 bases and J by 0 bases, and 12 bases separated the two germline ends.

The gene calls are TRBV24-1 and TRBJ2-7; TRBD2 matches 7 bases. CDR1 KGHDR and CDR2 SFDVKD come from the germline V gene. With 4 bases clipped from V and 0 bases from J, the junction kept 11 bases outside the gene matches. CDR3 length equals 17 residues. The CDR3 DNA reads TGTGCCACCAGTGACCCGACTAGCCCAGGAAGCTCCTACGAGCAGTACTTC. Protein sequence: CATSDPTSPGSSYEQYF.

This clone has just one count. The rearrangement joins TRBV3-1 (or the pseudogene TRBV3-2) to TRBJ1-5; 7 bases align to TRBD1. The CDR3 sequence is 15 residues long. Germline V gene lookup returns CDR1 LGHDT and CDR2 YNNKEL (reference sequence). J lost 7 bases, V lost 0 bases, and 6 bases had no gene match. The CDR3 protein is CASSQDTTGYQPQHF. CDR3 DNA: TGTGCCAGCAGCCAAGACACGACAGGGTACCAGCCCCAGCATTTT.

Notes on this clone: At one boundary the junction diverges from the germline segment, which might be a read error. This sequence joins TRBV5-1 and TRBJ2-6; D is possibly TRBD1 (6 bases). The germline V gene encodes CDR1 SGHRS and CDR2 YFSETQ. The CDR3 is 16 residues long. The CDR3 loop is CASSLWTASGANVLTF. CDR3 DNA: TGCGCCAGCAGCTTATGGACAGCCTCTGGAGCCAACGTCCTGACTTTC.

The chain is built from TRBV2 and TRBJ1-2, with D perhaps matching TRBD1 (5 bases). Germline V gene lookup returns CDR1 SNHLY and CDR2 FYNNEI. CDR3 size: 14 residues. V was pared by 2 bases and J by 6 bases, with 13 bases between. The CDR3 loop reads CASSEQGEMDGYTF. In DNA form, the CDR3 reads TGTGCCAGCAGTGAACAGGGCGAGATGGATGGCTACACCTTC.

The DNA of the CDR3 is TGTGCCAGCAGTGAAGCCCATAGCAATCAGCCCCAGCATTTT. Encoded protein: CASSEAHSNQPQHF. The chain recombines TRBV6-1 with TRBJ1-5; D remains ambiguous. CDR1 is MNHNS and CDR2 is SASEGT in the germline V gene. This CDR3 has 14 amino acids. V shed 0 bases and J shed 0 bases, with 3 bases lying between them.

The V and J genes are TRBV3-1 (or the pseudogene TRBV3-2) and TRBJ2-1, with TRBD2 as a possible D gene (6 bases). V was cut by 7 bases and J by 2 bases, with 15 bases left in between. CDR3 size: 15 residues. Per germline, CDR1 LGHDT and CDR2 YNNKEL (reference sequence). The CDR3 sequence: CASTPGGGPYNEQFF. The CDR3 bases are TGTGCCAGCACCCCCGGGGGAGGCCCCTACAATGAGCAGTTCTTC.